The subject of this entry is one TCR beta chain. Produced via immunoSEQ multiplex PCR; TCRdb's table is partial and in-frame only. The sample includes 350,000 to 450,000 clones, roughly 88% seen only once; the top ten take approximately 1.5%. The record originates from a study of blood T cell repertoires in COVID-19. About the study: T cells, B-cell-depleted T cells, or PBMCs provided the cDNA or gDNA that served as material.

Ages ranged from roughly 18 to 100 years, with residence in some 25 US areas. Participants classified as exposed had met a COVID-19 case within 2 weeks before study entry. V dropped 0 bases and J dropped 2 bases, with 14 bases sitting between them. Germline values: CDR1 KGHSH, CDR2 LQKENI. This CDR3 has 17 amino acids. This TCR came from a young woman who had been exposed to COVID-19. The rearrangement joins TRBV18 to TRBJ2-1; possibly TRBD2 for D (6 bases). Sample: PBMCs or T cells enriched from blood (not recorded which). CDR3 bases: TGTGCCAGCTCACCACCCACGGCGGGGTGGGCCTACAATGAGCAGTTCTTC. It encodes CASSPPTAGWAYNEQFF.